This T cell receptor (beta chain) is drawn from a study of T cell responses to AZD1222 COVID-19 vaccine. Study findings and constraints: The sample set comprised mostly white British donors with more females, and clonal diversity was possibly underestimated. Reportedly, close to half of spike-specific TCRs are directed against unmutated variant regions. Vaccine-associated CD4 TCRs spanned spike, dominant at 160-218 and 743-854.

V was pared by 3 bases and J by 9 bases, with 12 bases between. Germline V CDR1 and CDR2: MDHEN, SYDVKM. The CDR3 extends over 13 amino acids. Pooling of second doses given at about 4 or about 12 weeks was done. Regarding this clone: Its target is not known.

Repertoires were generated with immunoSEQ multiplex PCR, while TCRdb's copy carries only in-frame clones and drops some. Here the sample spans more than 110,000 clones, about 92% being singletons. The material sequenced was peripheral blood, taken 28 days after the second AZD1222 dose. This clonotype was obtained from an adult who received the AZD1222 COVID-19 vaccine. V is TRBV28 and J is TRBJ2-1, with D unresolved. Here the CDR3 reads CASSFVGTTEQFF. CDR3 DNA: TGTGCCAGCAGTTTCGTCGGAACAACTGAGCAGTTCTTC.